The T cell receptor (beta chain) under discussion was sequenced for a study of OX40 agonist ivuxolimab in advanced cancers. Repertoires were generated with immunoSEQ multiplex PCR, while TCRdb's copy carries only in-frame clones and drops some. This table holds 92,000 or so clones, more than 80% found once. This material consisted of CD4+ or CD8+ T cells sorted from blood, taken in a trial of the OX40 agonist ivuxolimab. This TCR derives from an adult with an advanced solid tumor such as melanoma, head and neck, liver or kidney cancer.

CDR3 loop: CASSLGGSHGYTF. CDR3 coding DNA: TGTGCCAGCAGCTTAGGGGGGTCGCATGGCTACACCTTC. This sequence joins TRBV7-9 and TRBJ1-2; TRBD1 is a possible D gene (5 bases). Germline CDR1 SEHNR, CDR2 FQNEAQ (reference sequence). The CDR3 has 13 residues. The germline V and J ends were trimmed by 1 base and 6 bases, with 9 bases remaining between them.